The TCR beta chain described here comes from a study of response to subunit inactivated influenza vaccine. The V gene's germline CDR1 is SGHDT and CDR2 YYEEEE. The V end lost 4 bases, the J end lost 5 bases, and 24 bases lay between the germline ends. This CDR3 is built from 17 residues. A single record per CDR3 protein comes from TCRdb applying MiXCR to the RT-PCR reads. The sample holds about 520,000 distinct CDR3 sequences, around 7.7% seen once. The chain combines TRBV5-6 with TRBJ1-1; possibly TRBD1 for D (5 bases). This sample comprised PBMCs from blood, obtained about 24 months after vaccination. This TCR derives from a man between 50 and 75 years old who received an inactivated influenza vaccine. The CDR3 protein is CASSQKLGPTKGTEAFF. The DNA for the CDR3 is TGTGCCAGCAGCCAGAAATTGGGACCAACCAAGGGGACTGAAGCTTTCTTT. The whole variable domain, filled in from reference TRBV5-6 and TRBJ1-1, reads DAGVTQSPTHLIKTRGQQVTLRCSPKSGHDTVSWYQQALGQGPQFIFQYYEEEERQRGNFPDRFSGHQFPNYSSELNVNALLLGDSALYLCASSQKLGPTKGTEAFFGQGTRLTVV.